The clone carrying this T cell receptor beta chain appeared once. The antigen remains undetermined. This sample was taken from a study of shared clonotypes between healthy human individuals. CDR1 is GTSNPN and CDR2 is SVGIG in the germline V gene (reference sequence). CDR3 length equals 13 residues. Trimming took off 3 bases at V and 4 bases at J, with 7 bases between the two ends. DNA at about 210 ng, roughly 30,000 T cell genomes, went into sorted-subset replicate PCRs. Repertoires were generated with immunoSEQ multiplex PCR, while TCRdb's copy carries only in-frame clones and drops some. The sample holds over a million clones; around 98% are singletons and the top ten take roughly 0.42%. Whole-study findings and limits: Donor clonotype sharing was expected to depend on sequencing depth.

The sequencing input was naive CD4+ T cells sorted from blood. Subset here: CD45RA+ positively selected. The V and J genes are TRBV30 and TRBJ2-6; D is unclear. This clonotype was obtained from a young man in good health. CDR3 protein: CAWRDPGANVLTF. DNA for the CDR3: TGTGCCTGGAGGGATCCCGGGGCCAACGTCCTGACTTTC.